The T cell receptor beta chain described here comes from a study of OX40 agonist ivuxolimab in advanced cancers. Overall study: Patients received ivuxolimab, an intravenous treatment, every 2 weeks at 0.01 to 10 mg/kg.

Blood sampling took place at baseline, cycle 4 day 1, and cycle 7 day 1. Clones were sequenced by immunoSEQ multiplex PCR, and TCRdb holds only the in-frame ones, with some missing. The table has approximately 44,000 clones, 84% seen once. This specimen consisted of CD4+ or CD8+ T cells sorted from blood, obtained in a trial of the OX40 agonist ivuxolimab. This TCR was recovered from an adult with an advanced solid tumor such as melanoma, head and neck, liver or kidney cancer.

The CDR3 sequence: CASSYRTGPYEQYF. CDR3 DNA sequence: TGTGCCAGCAGTTACAGGACAGGGCCCTACGAGCAGTACTTC. The rearrangement uses TRBV6-5 and TRBJ2-7; 8 bases map to TRBD1. Looked up from germline, CDR1 is MNHEY and CDR2 is SVGAGI. The CDR3 is 14 amino acids. V gave up 2 bases and J gave up 2 bases; unmatched junction bases: 2.